One TCR beta chain is described in this entry. What antigen it recognizes has not been identified. Relative to the germline gene, one junction end is altered; a read error may explain this. The library was produced with multiplex PCR. Reads for this sample came from an Illumina HiSeq 2500. Following protocols modified from ARM-PCR, the researchers constructed TCRbeta libraries through three rounds of nested PCR with primers (Table S4). Before sequencing, PCR products of 200-500 bp were excised from the gel and purified with the QIAquick gel extraction kit. On the authors' methods: Trimmomatic was used to clean the reads, FLASH was used to merge the reads into complete CDR3 sequences, and MiTCR was used to assign the reads to V(D)J germline segments. Clonal diversity was calculated as the inverse Simpson's index using VDJtools. In-frame sequences lacking a premature stop codon were counted as productive reads. In TCRdb, the public reads were trimmed at Q25 with fastp and aligned with MiXCR, with productive beta chains retained. Rows matching on CDR3 protein sequence are summarized as one entry with the most common DNA and genes. The V and J calls, along with clone size, are taken from TCRdb and not from the paper's own processing. This sample is represented by about 75,000 distinct CDR3 sequences; around four fifths of them were singletons. The top ten clones comprise approximately 12% of the sample.

RNA was isolated from bulk, unsorted tissue, and RNA quality was assessed with a NanoDrop ND-1000 and an Agilent 2100. The donors were newly diagnosed lung cancer patients admitted for thoracic surgery in China from August to November 2014 who had not received prior chemotherapy. The study excluded patients who had received radiotherapy or chemotherapy before or who had another cancer at the same time. Surgical tissue pieces of roughly 1-2.2 cm3 were preserved in RNAlater solution and stored at -80 °C until use. This sample is part of a study of tumor and adjacent non-tumor tissue in lung cancer (dated by TCRdb to the late 2010s). With respect to the entire study: The cohort included some 11 adenocarcinoma, a couple of squamous cell carcinoma and 1 small cell lung cancer patients. Among the roughly 15 patients, ages ranged from roughly 31 to 85 years, approximately 10 were men and 5 were women, and disease was TNM stage I to III. Sequencing generated a total of more than 95 million productive TCRbeta reads, averaging around 4.3 million reads per sample. Using bulk TCRbeta repertoires from some 14 lung cancer patients, the study set lung tumor tissue side by side with matched distant non-tumor lung tissue. For each patient, one tumor sample and one normal lung sample were taken, giving some 33 paired specimens that underwent TCRbeta CDR3 sequencing.

General study outcomes and caveats: With only approximately 16 patients in the cohort, the authors noted that larger samples and more detailed clinical data are needed. Neither the sequencing platform nor unique molecular identifiers are mentioned in the methods. The top 100 clones accounted for a significantly larger cumulative portion of the repertoire in normal lung than in tumor tissue. Because peripheral blood was not sequenced, blood TCRbeta repertoires in the lung cancer patients of the study were not examined. TCR diversity was significantly higher in younger patients, and higher tumor TCR diversity was associated with shorter overall and disease-free survival. Significantly higher TCR diversity (inverse Simpson) was observed in tumor tissue than in normal lung tissue (roughly 390 vs 170, P = 0.0075, Mann-Whitney U test).

Sequencing was performed on lung tumor tissue. This sequence originates from a woman aged 45-65 years with non-small cell lung cancer.

For the CDR3, the sequence is CASSYSDPRFGNQSQHF. The nucleotide sequence reads as follows: TGTGCCAGCAGTTATTCAGACCCTAGGTTCGGCAATCAGTCCCAGCATTTT. The V gene is TRBV6-5 and the J gene is TRBJ1-5; the D gene identity is not certain. From cysteine to phenylalanine, the CDR3 is 17 amino acids long. The entry retains the CDR3 DNA only, 51 bases that are in frame from base 1. The germline V gene provides CDR1 MNHEY and CDR2 SVGAGI.